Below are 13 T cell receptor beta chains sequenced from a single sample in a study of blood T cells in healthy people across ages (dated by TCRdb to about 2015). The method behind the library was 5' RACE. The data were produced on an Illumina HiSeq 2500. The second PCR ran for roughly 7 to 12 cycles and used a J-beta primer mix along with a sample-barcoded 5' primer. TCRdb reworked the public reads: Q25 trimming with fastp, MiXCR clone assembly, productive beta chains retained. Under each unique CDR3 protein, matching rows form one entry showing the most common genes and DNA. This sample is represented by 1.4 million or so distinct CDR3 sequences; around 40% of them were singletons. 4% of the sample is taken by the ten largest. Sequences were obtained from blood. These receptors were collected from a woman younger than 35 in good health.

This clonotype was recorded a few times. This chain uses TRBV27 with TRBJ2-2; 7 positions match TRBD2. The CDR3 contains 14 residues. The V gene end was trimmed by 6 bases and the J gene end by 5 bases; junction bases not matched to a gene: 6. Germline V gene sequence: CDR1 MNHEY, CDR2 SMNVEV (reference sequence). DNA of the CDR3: TGTGCCAGCAGCCTGGGACTACAGACCGGGGAGCTGTTTTTT. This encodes CASSLGLQTGELFF.

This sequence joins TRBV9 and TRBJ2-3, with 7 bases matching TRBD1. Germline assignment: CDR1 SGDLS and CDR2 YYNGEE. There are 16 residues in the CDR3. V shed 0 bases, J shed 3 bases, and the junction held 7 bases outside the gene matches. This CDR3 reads CASSVVDRTGTDTQYF. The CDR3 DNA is TGTGCCAGCAGCGTAGTTGACAGGACAGGTACAGATACGCAGTATTTT.

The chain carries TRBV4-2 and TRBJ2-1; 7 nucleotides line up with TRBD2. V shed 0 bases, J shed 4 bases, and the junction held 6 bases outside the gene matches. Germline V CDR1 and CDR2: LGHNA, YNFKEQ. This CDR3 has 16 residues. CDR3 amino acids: CASSQEPSGLYNEQFF. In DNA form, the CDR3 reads TGTGCCAGCAGCCAAGAGCCTAGCGGACTATACAATGAGCAGTTCTTC.

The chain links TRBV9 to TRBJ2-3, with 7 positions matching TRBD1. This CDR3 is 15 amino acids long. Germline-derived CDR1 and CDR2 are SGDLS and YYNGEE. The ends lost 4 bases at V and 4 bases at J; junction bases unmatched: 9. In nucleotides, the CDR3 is TGTGCCAGCAGCTTTCGGGACAGAGACGCAGATACGCAGTATTTT. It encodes CASSFRDRDADTQYF.

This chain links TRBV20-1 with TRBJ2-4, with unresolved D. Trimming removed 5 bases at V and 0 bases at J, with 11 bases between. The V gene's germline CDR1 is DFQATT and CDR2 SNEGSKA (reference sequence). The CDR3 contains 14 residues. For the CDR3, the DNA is TGCAGTGCTCCTATTTTATTAGCCAAAAACATTCAGTACTTC. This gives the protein CSAPILLAKNIQYF.

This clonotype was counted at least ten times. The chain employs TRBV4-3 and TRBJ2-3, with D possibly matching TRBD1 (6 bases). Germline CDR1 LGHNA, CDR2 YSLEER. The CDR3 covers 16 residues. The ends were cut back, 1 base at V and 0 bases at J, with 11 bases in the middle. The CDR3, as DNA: TGCGCCAGCAGCCAAGGGACAGCCAGTAGCACAGATACGCAGTATTTT. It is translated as CASSQGTASSTDTQYF.

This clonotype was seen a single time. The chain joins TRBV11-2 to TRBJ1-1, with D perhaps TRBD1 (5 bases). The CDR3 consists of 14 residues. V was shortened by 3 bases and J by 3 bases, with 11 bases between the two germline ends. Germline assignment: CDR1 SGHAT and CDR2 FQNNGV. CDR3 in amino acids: CASSFQGRDTEAFF. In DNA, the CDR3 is TGTGCCAGCAGCTTCCAGGGCCGGGACACTGAAGCTTTCTTT.

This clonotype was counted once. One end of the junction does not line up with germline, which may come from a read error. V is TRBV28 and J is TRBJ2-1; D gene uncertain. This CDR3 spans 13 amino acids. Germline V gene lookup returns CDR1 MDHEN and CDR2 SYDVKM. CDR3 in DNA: TGTGCCAGCAGCCCCCCATTCGCTAATGGGCAGTTCTTC. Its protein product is CASSPPFANGQFF.

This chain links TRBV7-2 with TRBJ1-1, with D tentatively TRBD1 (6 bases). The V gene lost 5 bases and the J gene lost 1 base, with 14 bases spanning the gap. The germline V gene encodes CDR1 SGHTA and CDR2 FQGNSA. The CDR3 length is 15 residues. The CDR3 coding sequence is TGTGCCAGCAGCAGTTACAGGGCCAGGAACACTGAAGCTTTCTTT. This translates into CASSSYRARNTEAFF.

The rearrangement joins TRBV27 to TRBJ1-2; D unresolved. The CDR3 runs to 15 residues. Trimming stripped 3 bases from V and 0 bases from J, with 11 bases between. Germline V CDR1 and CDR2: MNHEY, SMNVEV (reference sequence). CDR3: CASSFRRNANYGYTF. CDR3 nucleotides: TGTGCCAGCAGTTTTCGACGGAATGCTAACTATGGCTACACCTTC.

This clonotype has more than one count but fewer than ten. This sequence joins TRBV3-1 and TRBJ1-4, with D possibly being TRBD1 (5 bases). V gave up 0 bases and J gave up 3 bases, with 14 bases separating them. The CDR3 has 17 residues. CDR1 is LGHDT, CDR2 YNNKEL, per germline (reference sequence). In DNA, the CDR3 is TGTGCCAGCAGCCAAGATGCGGGGCTTTTACCTAATGAAAAACTGTTTTTT. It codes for CASSQDAGLLPNEKLFF. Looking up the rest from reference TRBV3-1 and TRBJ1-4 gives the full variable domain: DTAVSQTPKYLVTQMGNDKSIKCEQNLGHDTMYWYKQDSKKFLKIMFSYNNKELIINETVPNRFSPKSPDKAHLNLHINSLELGDSAVYFCASSQDAGLLPNEKLFFGSGTQLSVL.

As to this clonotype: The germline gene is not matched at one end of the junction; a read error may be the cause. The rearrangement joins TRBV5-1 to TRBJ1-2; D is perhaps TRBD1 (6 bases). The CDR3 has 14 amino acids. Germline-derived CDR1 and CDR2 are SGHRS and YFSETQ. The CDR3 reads CASSVDSSYYGHTF. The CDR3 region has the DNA TGCGCCAGCAGCGTGGACAGTTCCTACTATGGCCACACCTTC. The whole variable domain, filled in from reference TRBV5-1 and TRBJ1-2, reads KAGVTQTPRYLIKTRGQQVTLSCSPISGHRSVSWYQQTPGQGLQFLFEYFSETQRNKGNFPGRFSGRQFSNSRSEMNVSTLELGDSALYLCASSVDSSYYGHTFGSGTRLTVV.

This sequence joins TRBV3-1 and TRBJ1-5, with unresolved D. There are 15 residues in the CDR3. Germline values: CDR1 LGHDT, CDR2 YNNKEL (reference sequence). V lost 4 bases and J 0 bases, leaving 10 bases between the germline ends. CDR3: CASSPGSGSNQPQHF. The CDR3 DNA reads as TGTGCCAGCAGCCCCGGTAGCGGTAGCAATCAGCCCCAGCATTTT. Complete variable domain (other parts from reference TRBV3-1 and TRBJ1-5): DTAVSQTPKYLVTQMGNDKSIKCEQNLGHDTMYWYKQDSKKFLKIMFSYNNKELIINETVPNRFSPKSPDKAHLNLHINSLELGDSAVYFCASSPGSGSNQPQHFGDGTRLSIL.